Here is one TCR beta chain with its context. The antigen is not known. The sample belongs to a study of T cell responses to AZD1222 COVID-19 vaccine. Whole-study results and caveats: Repertoires in all cases were sampled only once the peak T cell response had passed. The study found vaccine-associated CD4 TCRs spanning spike, dominant at 160-218 and 743-854. Reportedly, close to half of spike-specific TCRs are directed against unmutated variant regions.

V lost 0 bases to trimming and J lost 1 base, with 12 bases between them. Germline CDR1 reads LNHDA; CDR2 reads SQIVND (reference sequence). The CDR3 spans 17 residues. Profiled with immunoSEQ multiplex PCR; TCRdb holds only in-frame clones, not every one. The data contain some 110,000 clones, 88% of them seen just once; the ten biggest clones take up roughly 4%. V is TRBV19 and J is TRBJ2-2; D is tentatively TRBD1 or TRBD2 (5 bases each). The TCR comes from an adult in good health. The material sequenced was peripheral blood, taken on day 0 of AZD1222 vaccination. The CDR3 spells CASSIDEGFLNTGELFF. The DNA of the CDR3 is TGTGCCAGTAGTATAGACGAGGGGTTCCTGAACACCGGGGAGCTGTTTTTT.